One and the same sample provided the 8 T cell receptor beta chains below, sequenced in a study of T cell repertoires in cytomegalovirus infection. One entry per CDR3 protein results from TCRdb running MiXCR on the reads. The sample has about 89,000 distinct CDR3 sequences; approximately 30% are singletons. These receptors lack a known antigen. Sequencing was performed on CD8+ T cells from cultured PBMCs, taken from culture after CMV antigen stimulation. These TCRs come from a human donor in good health (CMV status not recorded). Some clones in this sample may be carry-over from other donors' samples.

This sequence joins TRBV9 and TRBJ1-2; D unclear. This CDR3 comprises 15 residues. Germline CDR1 is SGDLS and CDR2 is YYNGEE. The V gene lost 0 bases and the J gene lost 0 bases, with 9 bases spanning the gap. Here the CDR3 DNA reads TGTGCCAGCAGCGTAGCTAACCAAGCTAACTATGGCTACACCTTC. It translates to CASSVANQANYGYTF. The variable domain in full, completed from reference TRBV9 and TRBJ1-2, reads DSGVTQTPKHLITATGQRVTLRCSPRSGDLSVYWYQQSLDQGLQFLIQYYNGEERAKGNILERFSAQQFPDLHSELNLSSLELGDSALYFCASSVANQANYGYTFGSGTRLTVV.

This rearrangement joins TRBV19 to TRBJ1-5, with D perhaps matching TRBD1 (5 bases). Germline values: CDR1 LNHDA, CDR2 SQIVND (reference sequence). CDR3 length: 14 amino acids. Trimming cost V 1 base and J 6 bases, with 10 bases left between them. CDR3: CASSIVPGFQPQHF. The CDR3 DNA is TGTGCCAGTAGTATAGTACCAGGGTTTCAGCCCCAGCATTTT.

This chain joins TRBV7-6 and TRBJ2-1; D may be TRBD1 (5 bases). CDR1 is SGHVS, CDR2 FNYEAQ, per germline. V lost 3 bases to trimming and J lost 8 bases, with 11 bases between them. The CDR3 runs 13 residues. The CDR3 is CASSFGLRDEQFF. The CDR3 nucleotides read TGTGCCAGCAGCTTCGGTCTCAGGGATGAGCAGTTCTTC. Variable domain in full (rest from reference TRBV7-6 and TRBJ2-1): GAGVSQSPRYKVTKRGQDVALRCDPISGHVSLYWYRQALGQGPEFLTYFNYEAQQDKSGLPNDRFSAERPEGSISTLTIQRTEQRDSAMYRCASSFGLRDEQFFGPGTRLTVL.

The gene calls are TRBV7-2 and TRBJ1-2; no definite D call. This CDR3 is built from 16 residues. Germline CDR1 and CDR2: SGHTA and FQGNSA. V shed 4 bases and J shed 2 bases, with 17 bases lying between them. The CDR3 spells CASSSTNLDLNYGYTF. Written as DNA, the CDR3 is TGTGCCAGCAGCTCAACAAACTTGGACTTAAACTATGGCTACACCTTC. Based on the CDR3 plus reference TRBV7-2 and TRBJ1-2, the full variable domain is GAGVSQSPSNKVTEKGKDVELRCDPISGHTALYWYRQSLGQGLEFLIYFQGNSAPDKSGLPSDRFSAERTGGSVSTLTIQRTQQEDSAVYLCASSSTNLDLNYGYTFGSGTRLTVV.

This rearrangement joins TRBV6-1 to TRBJ2-1; D gene ambiguous. Per germline, CDR1 MNHNS and CDR2 SASEGT. The CDR3 has 15 amino acids. The V gene lost 5 bases and the J gene lost 0 bases, with 11 bases spanning the gap. The CDR3 loop reads CASSPFPSSYNEQFF. The DNA for the CDR3 is TGTGCCAGCAGTCCTTTCCCTAGCTCCTACAATGAGCAGTTCTTC.

The chain is built from TRBV7-3 and TRBJ1-5; D ambiguous. The CDR3 has 14 residues. Trimming took off 4 bases at V and 0 bases at J, with 7 bases between the two ends. Per germline, CDR1 SGHTA and CDR2 FQGTGA. The CDR3 loop is CASSSGYSNQPQHF. Written as DNA, the CDR3 is TGTGCCAGCAGCTCAGGTTATAGCAATCAGCCCCAGCATTTT.

The DNA of the CDR3 is TGTGCCAGTACGGGGTTCGTGGGGGCAGGCAATGAGCAGTTCTTC. This translates into CASTGFVGAGNEQFF. J is TRBJ2-1 and V is TRBV19, with D possibly matching TRBD1 (6 bases). Germline V CDR1 and CDR2: LNHDA, SQIVND (reference sequence). V was cut by 7 bases and J by 6 bases, with 19 bases left in between. The CDR3 covers 15 residues.

This clonotype was seen ten or more times. CDR3 in amino acids: CATSDYTAGGPADTQYF. The DNA of the CDR3 is TGTGCCACCAGTGATTATACGGCGGGGGGGCCGGCAGATACGCAGTATTTT. J is TRBJ2-3 and V is TRBV24-1; TRBD2 matches 9 bases. With 2 bases clipped from V and 4 bases from J, the junction kept 9 bases outside the gene matches. CDR1 is KGHDR and CDR2 is SFDVKD in the germline V gene. The CDR3 contains 17 residues.